These T cell receptor beta chains were read from a single sample in a study of cytomegalovirus exposure and HLA in healthy donors. Only in-frame clones appear in the TCRdb table, and some are missing; sequencing was by immunoSEQ multiplex PCR. Of over 110,000 clones listed, more than 75% are singletons. The specimen was PBMCs. The receptors originated from a woman in her late teens or twenties in good health and CMV-seropositive. The CDR3 runs from the conserved cysteine through the conserved F or W. Fields, in order: D gene, V gene, clone size, J gene, CDR3 protein, CDR3 DNA. A D gene is named only where the DNA matches it firmly. Some rows have no size entry. The others give once, few or many, or a class for an expanded clone.

d_call: NA; v_call: TRBV5-4; clone_size: NA; j_call: TRBJ2-1; cdr3_aa: CASSFALPNNEQFF; cdr3_nt: TGTGCCAGCAGCTTCGCTTTACCTAACAATGAGCAGTTCTTC
d_call: NA; v_call: TRBV29-1; clone_size: NA; j_call: TRBJ2-2; cdr3_aa: CSVDSRTGELFF; cdr3_nt: TGCAGCGTTGATTCGAGAACCGGGGAGCTGTTTTTT
d_call: NA; v_call: TRBV11-2; clone_size: NA; j_call: TRBJ1-4; cdr3_aa: CASSFPPGEEKLFF; cdr3_nt: TGTGCCAGCAGCTTCCCCCCGGGAGAGGAAAAACTGTTTTTT
d_call: NA; v_call: TRBV19; clone_size: once; j_call: TRBJ1-2; cdr3_aa: CASSLITGIYTF; cdr3_nt: TGTGCCAGTAGTCTAATTACAGGGATCTACACCTTC
d_call: NA; v_call: TRBV11-2; clone_size: NA; j_call: TRBJ1-1; cdr3_aa: CASSLGAPNTEAFF; cdr3_nt: TGTGCCAGCAGCTTAGGGGCCCCTAACACTGAAGCTTTCTTT
d_call: TRBD1; v_call: TRBV28; clone_size: once; j_call: TRBJ1-2; cdr3_aa: CASSSTQHTRTGGVVIYGYTF; cdr3_nt: TGTGCCAGCAGTTCGACCCAACATACCAGGACAGGGGGAGTAGTTATCTATGGCTACACCTTC
d_call: TRBD2; v_call: TRBV11-2; clone_size: NA; j_call: TRBJ2-4; cdr3_aa: CASSPGREAGLAKNIQYF; cdr3_nt: TGTGCCAGCAGCCCTGGGCGGGAAGCGGGGCTAGCCAAAAACATTCAGTACTTC
d_call: TRBD2; v_call: TRBV4-2; clone_size: NA; j_call: TRBJ2-1; cdr3_aa: CASMGTSGGANNEQFF; cdr3_nt: TGTGCCAGCATGGGGACTAGCGGGGGGGCCAACAATGAGCAGTTCTTC
d_call: NA; v_call: TRBV6-6; clone_size: NA; j_call: TRBJ2-7; cdr3_aa: CASQRGTGVYEQYF; cdr3_nt: TGTGCCAGCCAACGGGGGACGGGGGTCTACGAGCAGTACTTC
d_call: NA; v_call: TRBV6-1; clone_size: NA; j_call: TRBJ1-2; cdr3_aa: CASSERSGPDGGTRYGYTF; cdr3_nt: TGTGCCAGCAGTGAACGATCGGGCCCCGACGGCGGGACCCGCTATGGCTACACCTTC
d_call: NA; v_call: TRBV5-1; clone_size: NA; j_call: TRBJ2-7; cdr3_aa: CASSYPNDSSSYEQYF; cdr3_nt: TGCGCCAGCAGCTATCCCAATGACAGTTCTTCCTACGAGCAGTACTTC
d_call: TRBD1; v_call: TRBV2; clone_size: NA; j_call: TRBJ2-7; cdr3_aa: CASSRTGQGNYEQYF; cdr3_nt: TGTGCCAGCAGCCGAACGGGACAGGGTAACTACGAGCAGTACTTC
d_call: NA; v_call: TRBV5-6; clone_size: NA; j_call: TRBJ2-2; cdr3_aa: CASSFRLFGELFF; cdr3_nt: TGTGCCAGCAGCTTTCGTCTTTTCGGGGAGCTGTTTTTT
d_call: NA; v_call: TRBV19; clone_size: NA; j_call: TRBJ2-7; cdr3_aa: CASRGAGSSYEQYF; cdr3_nt: TGTGCCAGTAGAGGAGCTGGGTCCTCCTACGAGCAGTACTTC
d_call: TRBD2; v_call: TRBV27; clone_size: NA; j_call: TRBJ2-1; cdr3_aa: CASSLSWLAGNRHEQFF; cdr3_nt: TGTGCCAGCAGTTTATCGTGGCTAGCGGGGAACAGACATGAGCAGTTCTTC
d_call: TRBD2; v_call: TRBV7-8; clone_size: NA; j_call: TRBJ2-2; cdr3_aa: CASSTYLAGGLNTGELFF; cdr3_nt: TGTGCCAGCAGCACATACCTAGCGGGGGGGCTGAACACCGGGGAGCTGTTTTTT
d_call: TRBD1; v_call: TRBV19; clone_size: few; j_call: TRBJ2-1; cdr3_aa: CASSIDGTGYNEQFF; cdr3_nt: TGTGCCAGTAGTATAGACGGGACAGGGTACAATGAGCAGTTCTTC
d_call: NA; v_call: TRBV10-2; clone_size: NA; j_call: TRBJ1-2; cdr3_aa: CASYSGGPPGHKSYGYTF; cdr3_nt: TGCGCCAGCTACAGCGGGGGGCCCCCTGGCCATAAGAGCTATGGCTACACCTTC
d_call: NA; v_call: TRBV6-1; clone_size: once; j_call: TRBJ1-5; cdr3_aa: CASSEAGAQGGQPQHF; cdr3_nt: TGTGCCAGCAGTGAAGCTGGCGCGCAGGGCGGTCAGCCCCAGCATTTT
d_call: TRBD1; v_call: TRBV10-1; clone_size: NA; j_call: TRBJ2-5; cdr3_aa: CASLTGELAETQYF; cdr3_nt: TGCGCCAGCCTTACAGGGGAGTTAGCCGAGACCCAGTACTTC
d_call: TRBD1; v_call: TRBV30; clone_size: NA; j_call: TRBJ1-6; cdr3_aa: CAWRARGQNNSPLHF; cdr3_nt: TGTGCCTGGAGGGCCAGGGGGCAGAATAATTCACCCCTCCACTTT
d_call: NA; v_call: TRBV14; clone_size: NA; j_call: TRBJ2-5; cdr3_aa: CASRGAGAGTQYF; cdr3_nt: TGTGCCAGCAGAGGAGCCGGCGCTGGGACCCAGTACTTC
d_call: TRBD1; v_call: TRBV19; clone_size: NA; j_call: TRBJ1-6; cdr3_aa: CASSKRGDRGFNSPLHF; cdr3_nt: TGTGCCAGTAGTAAACGGGGGGACAGGGGTTTCAATTCACCCCTCCACTTT
d_call: NA; v_call: TRBV11-2; clone_size: NA; j_call: TRBJ2-1; cdr3_aa: CASSLVLDRYNEQFF; cdr3_nt: TGTGCCAGCAGCTTAGTTCTGGACAGATACAATGAGCAGTTCTTC
d_call: NA; v_call: TRBV9; clone_size: NA; j_call: TRBJ1-1; cdr3_aa: CASSFRTENTEAFF; cdr3_nt: TGTGCCAGCAGCTTTAGGACTGAGAACACTGAAGCTTTCTTT
d_call: NA; v_call: TRBV4-3; clone_size: NA; j_call: TRBJ2-7; cdr3_aa: CASSQVADLSYEQYF; cdr3_nt: TGCGCCAGCAGCCAAGTTGCGGATCTCTCCTACGAGCAGTACTTC
d_call: NA; v_call: TRBV9; clone_size: NA; j_call: TRBJ1-1; cdr3_aa: CASSVFPEPNTEAFF; cdr3_nt: TGTGCCAGCAGCGTATTTCCAGAACCGAACACTGAAGCTTTCTTT
d_call: NA; v_call: TRBV5-1; clone_size: once; j_call: TRBJ1-3; cdr3_aa: CASSLDGGSGNTIYF; cdr3_nt: TGCGCCAGCAGCTTGGACGGTGGCTCTGGAAACACCATATATTTT
d_call: NA; v_call: TRBV6-1; clone_size: few; j_call: TRBJ1-3; cdr3_aa: CASSALSGATSGNTIYF; cdr3_nt: TGTGCCAGCAGTGCCCTCTCAGGGGCTACCTCTGGAAACACCATATATTTT
d_call: TRBD1; v_call: TRBV19; clone_size: NA; j_call: TRBJ1-1; cdr3_aa: CASSKHNGQENTEAFF; cdr3_nt: TGTGCCAGTAGTAAACATAATGGACAGGAGAACACTGAAGCTTTCTTT
d_call: NA; v_call: TRBV6-5; clone_size: NA; j_call: TRBJ1-1; cdr3_aa: CASSPGVPEAFF; cdr3_nt: TGTGCCAGCAGTCCAGGGGTCCCTGAAGCTTTCTTT
d_call: TRBD1; v_call: TRBV7-2; clone_size: once; j_call: TRBJ2-7; cdr3_aa: CASSPRVGGPGEQYF; cdr3_nt: TGTGCCAGCAGCCCCCGGGTAGGGGGCCCCGGCGAGCAGTACTTC
d_call: TRBD1; v_call: TRBV7-9; clone_size: NA; j_call: TRBJ1-6; cdr3_aa: CASSRRTGYNSPLHF; cdr3_nt: TGTGCCAGCAGCCGACGGACAGGGTATAATTCACCCCTCCACTTT
d_call: NA; v_call: TRBV5-1; clone_size: NA; j_call: TRBJ2-1; cdr3_aa: CASSLGSRNEQFF; cdr3_nt: TGCGCCAGCAGCTTGGGGTCTCGGAATGAGCAGTTCTTC
d_call: NA; v_call: TRBV11-2; clone_size: NA; j_call: TRBJ2-1; cdr3_aa: CASSLQDFYNEQFF; cdr3_nt: TGTGCCAGCAGCTTGCAGGACTTTTACAATGAGCAGTTCTTC
d_call: NA; v_call: TRBV19; clone_size: few; j_call: TRBJ2-6; cdr3_aa: CAATNTAGRSSGANVLTF; cdr3_nt: TGTGCCGCCACTAACACCGCGGGCAGGTCCTCTGGGGCCAACGTCCTGACTTTC